This TCR beta chain stems from a study of shared clonotypes between healthy human individuals. On the study more broadly: Per-donor plates numbered three CD4 naive, three CD4 memory, two CD8 naive and one CD8 memory. General observations from the study: Larger estimated richness was generally seen in naive subsets than in memory subsets. Sharing across four donors was seen in 4% to 5.5% of naive CD4 clonotypes. Only blood samples were collected, and tissue repertoires likely differ.

Terminally differentiated effector memory CD45RA+ cells were left out of the naive CD8 fraction, which was CD45RO-negative and positively selected for CCR7. Trimming cost V 3 bases and J 7 bases; bases outside gene matches: 6. The CDR3 spans 16 residues. Germline values: CDR1 SGHAT, CDR2 FQDESV (reference sequence). Data came from immunoSEQ multiplex PCR; TCRdb stores just in-frame clones and leaves some out. The sample holds about 2.1 million clones; 90% to 95% are singletons and the top ten take approximately 1.6%. This clone was seen once. Its antigen remains unknown. This TCR was recovered from a man younger than 35 in good health. Some clones in this sample may be carry-over from other donors' samples. Sequencing input: naive CD8+ T cells from PBMCs. The rearrangement joins TRBV11-1 to TRBJ2-1; 13 bases align to TRBD2. CDR3 in amino acids: CASSLRTSGRGNEQFF. CDR3 in DNA: TGTGCCAGCAGCTTGAGGACTAGCGGGAGAGGAAATGAGCAGTTCTTC.